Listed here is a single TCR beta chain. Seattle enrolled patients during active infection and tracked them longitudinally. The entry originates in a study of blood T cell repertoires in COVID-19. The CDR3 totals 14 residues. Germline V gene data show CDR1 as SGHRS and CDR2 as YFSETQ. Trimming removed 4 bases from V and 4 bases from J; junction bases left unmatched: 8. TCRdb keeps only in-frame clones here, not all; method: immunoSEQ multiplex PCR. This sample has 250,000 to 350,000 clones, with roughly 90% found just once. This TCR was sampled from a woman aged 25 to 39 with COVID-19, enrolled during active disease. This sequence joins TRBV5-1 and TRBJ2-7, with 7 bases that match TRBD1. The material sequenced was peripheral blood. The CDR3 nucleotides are TGCGCCAGCAGCACCCGGGACAGACTTTACGAGCAGTACTTC. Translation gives CASSTRDRLYEQYF. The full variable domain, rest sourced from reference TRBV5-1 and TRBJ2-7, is KAGVTQTPRYLIKTRGQQVTLSCSPISGHRSVSWYQQTPGQGLQFLFEYFSETQRNKGNFPGRFSGRQFSNSRSEMNVSTLELGDSALYLCASSTRDRLYEQYFGPGTRLTVT.